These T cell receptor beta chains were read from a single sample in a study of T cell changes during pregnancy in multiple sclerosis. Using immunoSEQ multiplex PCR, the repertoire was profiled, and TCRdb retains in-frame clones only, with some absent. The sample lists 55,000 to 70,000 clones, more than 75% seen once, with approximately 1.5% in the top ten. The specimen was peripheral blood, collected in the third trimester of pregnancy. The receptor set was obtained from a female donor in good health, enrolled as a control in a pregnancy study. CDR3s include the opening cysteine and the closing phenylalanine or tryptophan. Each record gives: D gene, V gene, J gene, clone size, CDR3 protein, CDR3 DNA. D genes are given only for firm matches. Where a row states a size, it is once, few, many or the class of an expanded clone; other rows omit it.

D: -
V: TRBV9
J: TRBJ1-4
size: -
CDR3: CASSPGGANEKLFF
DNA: TGTGCCAGCAGTCCCGGTGGGGCCAATGAAAAACTGTTTTTT

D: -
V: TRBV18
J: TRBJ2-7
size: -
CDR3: CASSGQPPPYEQYF
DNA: TGTGCCAGCTCCGGACAGCCCCCTCCCTACGAGCAGTACTTC

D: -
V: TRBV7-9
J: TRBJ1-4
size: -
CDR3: CASSLGPTGISTNEKLFF
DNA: TGTGCCAGCAGTCTAGGGCCCACAGGGATTTCGACTAATGAAAAACTGTTTTTT

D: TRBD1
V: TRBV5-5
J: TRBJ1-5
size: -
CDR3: CASALGTGDPRNQPQHF
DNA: TGTGCCAGCGCCCTGGGGACAGGGGATCCGCGCAATCAGCCCCAGCATTTT

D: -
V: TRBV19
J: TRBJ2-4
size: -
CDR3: CASSIFGVANIQYF
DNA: TGTGCCAGTAGTATTTTCGGGGTTGCAAACATTCAGTACTTC

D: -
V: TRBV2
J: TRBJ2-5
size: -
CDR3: CASSPDRAAETQYF
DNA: TGTGCCAGCAGCCCGGACAGAGCTGCCGAGACCCAGTACTTC

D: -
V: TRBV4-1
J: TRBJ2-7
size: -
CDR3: CASSQEHRGGLEQYF
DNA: TGCGCCAGCAGCCAAGAGCACAGGGGAGGTCTCGAGCAGTACTTC

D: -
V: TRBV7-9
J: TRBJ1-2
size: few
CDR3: CASSTDSTYGYTF
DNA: TGTGCCAGCAGCACCGACAGCACCTATGGCTACACCTTC

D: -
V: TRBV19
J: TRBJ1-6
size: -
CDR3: CASTDRTSYNSPLHF
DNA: TGTGCCAGTACTGACAGGACCTCCTATAATTCACCCCTCCACTTT

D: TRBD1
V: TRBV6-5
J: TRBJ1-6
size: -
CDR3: CASSFLPGGKNSPLHF
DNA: TGTGCCAGCAGTTTCCTCCCAGGGGGGAAAAATTCACCCCTCCACTTT

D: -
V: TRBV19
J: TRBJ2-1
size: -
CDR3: CASSDRDAGSDEQFF
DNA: TGTGCCAGTAGTGACCGGGACGCCGGGAGCGATGAGCAGTTCTTC

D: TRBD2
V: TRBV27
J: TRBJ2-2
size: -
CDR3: CASSFKGAGAATGELFF
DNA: TGTGCCAGCAGTTTTAAGGGAGCGGGGGCCGCCACCGGGGAGCTGTTTTTT

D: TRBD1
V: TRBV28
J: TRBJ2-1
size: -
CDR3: CASSFGQVYNEQFF
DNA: TGTGCCAGCAGTTTCGGACAGGTCTACAATGAGCAGTTCTTC

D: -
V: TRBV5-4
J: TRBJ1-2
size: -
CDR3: CASRGVNYGYTF
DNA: TGTGCCAGCAGAGGGGTAAACTATGGCTACACCTTC

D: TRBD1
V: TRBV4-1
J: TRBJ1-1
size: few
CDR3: CASSHRGVRTGENTEAFF
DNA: TGCGCCAGCAGCCATAGGGGTGTGCGGACAGGGGAGAACACTGAAGCTTTCTTT

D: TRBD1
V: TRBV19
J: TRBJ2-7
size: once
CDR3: CASSSTTGASYEQYF
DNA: TGTGCCAGTAGTTCAACGACAGGGGCTTCCTACGAGCAGTACTTC

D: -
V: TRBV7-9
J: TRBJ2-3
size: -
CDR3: CASSTQEDTQYF
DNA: TGTGCCAGCAGCACCCAAGAGGATACGCAGTATTTT

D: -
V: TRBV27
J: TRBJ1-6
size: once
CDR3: CASSPGQPRSYNSPLHF
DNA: TGTGCCAGCAGTCCGGGACAACCTCGCTCCTATAATTCACCCCTCCACTTT

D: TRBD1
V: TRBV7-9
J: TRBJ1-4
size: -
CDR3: CASSHGQGDEKLFF
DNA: TGTGCCAGCAGCCACGGACAGGGCGATGAAAAACTGTTTTTT

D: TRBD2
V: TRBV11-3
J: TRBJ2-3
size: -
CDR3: CASSLAASGGRTDTQYF
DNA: TGTGCCAGCAGCTTGGCGGCTAGCGGGGGACGCACAGATACGCAGTATTTT

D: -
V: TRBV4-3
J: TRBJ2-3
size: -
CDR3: CASSQDSRDLTDTQYF
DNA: TGCGCCAGCAGCCAAGATTCCCGGGATCTTACAGATACGCAGTATTTT

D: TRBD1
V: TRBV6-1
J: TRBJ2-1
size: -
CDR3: CASIRDRSYNEQFF
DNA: TGTGCCAGCATACGGGACAGGTCCTACAATGAGCAGTTCTTC

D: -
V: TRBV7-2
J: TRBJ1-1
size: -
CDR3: CASSLLDTTEAFF
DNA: TGTGCCAGCAGCTTACTGGACACCACTGAAGCTTTCTTT

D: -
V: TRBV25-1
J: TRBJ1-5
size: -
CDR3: CASSESGGGKPQHF
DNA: TGTGCCAGCAGTGAATCGGGGGGAGGTAAGCCCCAGCATTTT

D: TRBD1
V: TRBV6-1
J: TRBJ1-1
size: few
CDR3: CASSFGQGGSTFF
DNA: TGTGCCAGCAGTTTTGGACAGGGGGGTTCGACTTTCTTT

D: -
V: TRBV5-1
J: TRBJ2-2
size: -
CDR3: CASSPPLSGQSDTGELFF
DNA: TGCGCCAGCAGCCCACCTTTAAGCGGGCAAAGTGACACCGGGGAGCTGTTTTTT

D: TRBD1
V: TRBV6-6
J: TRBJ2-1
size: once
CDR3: CASSRGQVHNEQFF
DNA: TGTGCCAGCAGTCGCGGACAGGTCCACAATGAGCAGTTCTTC

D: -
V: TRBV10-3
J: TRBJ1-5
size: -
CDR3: CAISDGGATDQPQHF
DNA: TGTGCCATCAGTGATGGTGGAGCGACTGATCAGCCCCAGCATTTT

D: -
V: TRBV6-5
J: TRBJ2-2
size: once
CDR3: CASSRVVSTGELFF
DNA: TGTGCCAGCAGCAGGGTCGTGTCCACCGGGGAGCTGTTTTTT

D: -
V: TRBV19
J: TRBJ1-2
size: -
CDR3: CASSIGGRIYGYTF
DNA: TGTGCCAGTAGTATAGGGGGCAGGATTTATGGCTACACCTTC

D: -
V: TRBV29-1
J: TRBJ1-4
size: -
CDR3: CSVTGPGDEKLFF
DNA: TGCAGCGTTACAGGACCGGGGGATGAAAAACTGTTTTTT

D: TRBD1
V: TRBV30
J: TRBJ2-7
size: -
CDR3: CAWKIRGQGRLRQYF
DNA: TGTGCCTGGAAAATCCGGGGACAGGGACGTTTAAGGCAGTACTTC

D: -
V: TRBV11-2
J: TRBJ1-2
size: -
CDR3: CASSLEQGTYGYTF
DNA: TGTGCCAGCAGCTTAGAACAGGGCACCTATGGCTACACCTTC

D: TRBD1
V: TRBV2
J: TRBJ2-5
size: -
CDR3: CASSQGQQETQYF
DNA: TGTGCCAGCAGTCAGGGACAGCAAGAGACCCAGTACTTC

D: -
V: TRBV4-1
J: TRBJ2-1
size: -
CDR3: CASSQGDQGVNEQFF
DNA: TGCGCCAGCAGCCAAGGCGATCAAGGGGTCAATGAGCAGTTCTTC

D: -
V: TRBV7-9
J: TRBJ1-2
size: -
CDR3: CASSRGGNTHGYTF
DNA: TGTGCCAGCAGCCGTGGGGGCAACACCCATGGCTACACCTTC

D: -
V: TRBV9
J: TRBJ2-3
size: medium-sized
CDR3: CASRARDSNSDTQYF
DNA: TGTGCCAGCAGAGCCCGGGACTCTAACTCAGATACGCAGTATTTT

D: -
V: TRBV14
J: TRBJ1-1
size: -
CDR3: CASSPLQGGTEAFF
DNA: TGTGCCAGCAGCCCCCTGCAGGGTGGAACTGAAGCTTTCTTT

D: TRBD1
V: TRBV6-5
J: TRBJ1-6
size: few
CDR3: CASTQTGFYNSPLHF
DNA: TGTGCCAGCACCCAGACAGGGTTCTATAATTCACCCCTCCACTTT

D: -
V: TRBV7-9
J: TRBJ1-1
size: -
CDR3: CASSLQGFPEAFF
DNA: TGTGCCAGCAGCCTCCAGGGGTTCCCTGAAGCTTTCTTT

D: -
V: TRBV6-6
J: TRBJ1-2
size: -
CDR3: CASSSGPYYGYTF
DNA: TGTGCCAGCAGTTCCGGTCCCTACTATGGCTACACCTTC

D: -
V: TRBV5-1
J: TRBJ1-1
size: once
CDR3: CASSPWAGTTEAFF
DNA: TGCGCCAGCAGCCCTTGGGCGGGCACGACTGAAGCTTTCTTT

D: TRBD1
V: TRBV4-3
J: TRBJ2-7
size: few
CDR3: CASSQEFAGGYEQYF
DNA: TGCGCCAGCAGCCAAGAATTTGCAGGGGGTTACGAGCAGTACTTC